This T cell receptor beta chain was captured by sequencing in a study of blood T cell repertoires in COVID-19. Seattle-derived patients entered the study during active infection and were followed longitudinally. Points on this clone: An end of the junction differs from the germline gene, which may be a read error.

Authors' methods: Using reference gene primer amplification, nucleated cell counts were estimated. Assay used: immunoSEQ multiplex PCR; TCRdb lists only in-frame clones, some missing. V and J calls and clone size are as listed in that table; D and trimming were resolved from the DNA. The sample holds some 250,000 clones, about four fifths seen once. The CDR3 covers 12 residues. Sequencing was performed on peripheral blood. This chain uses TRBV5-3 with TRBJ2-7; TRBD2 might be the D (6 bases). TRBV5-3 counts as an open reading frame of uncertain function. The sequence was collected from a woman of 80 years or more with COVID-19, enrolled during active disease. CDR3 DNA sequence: TGTGCCAGAAGCTTGGTTCAAGGAGGGAGTAACTTC. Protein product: CARSLVQGGSNF.